This T cell receptor beta chain is drawn from a study of blood T cells in healthy people across ages. Study overall: The capture of about one barcoded beta molecule per two T cells was achieved by template switching.

Combining a sample-barcoded 5' primer with a J-beta primer mix, a second PCR ran for about 7 to 12 cycles. The template-switch adaptor was a 5' adaptor with 12 random nucleotides. It tagged each cDNA molecule. TCRdb analysed the 5' RACE reads with MiXCR anew, one entry per CDR3 protein. The repertoire holds about 1,600,000 distinct CDR3 sequences, with roughly 45% as singletons. Each donor had approximately 10 milliliters of peripheral blood drawn. Material: blood. The sequence came from a woman in her late teens or twenties in good health.

Here the CDR3 reads CASSPTGTGSYNSPLHF. The CDR3 DNA sequence: TGTGCCAGCAGCCCCACCGGGACAGGGAGCTATAATTCACCCCTCCACTTT. This chain uses TRBV3-1 with TRBJ1-6; 9 bases map to TRBD1. Germline trimming cut 4 bases from V and 3 bases from J; bases unmatched to any gene: 7. The CDR3 runs 17 residues. Germline lookup yields CDR1 LGHDT and CDR2 YNNKEL (reference sequence).